This T cell receptor (beta chain) was captured in a study of shared clonotypes between healthy human individuals. As for the study in general: Per donor, CD8 memory used one plate, CD8 naive used two, CD4 memory used three and CD4 naive used three.

This clone was seen just once. This likely stems from a read error, as it lies one base from a far larger clone. This sample includes further DNA sequences coding for the same CDR3. An approximately 220 ng quantity of DNA, 25,000 to 35,000 T cell genomes, went into the sorted-subset replicate PCRs. Assay used: immunoSEQ multiplex PCR; TCRdb lists only in-frame clones, some missing. The profile covers over a million clones, with about 75% appearing a single time and roughly 1.4% taken by the ten largest. Looked up from germline, CDR1 is SGHRS and CDR2 is YFSETQ. The CDR3 consists of 15 residues. V dropped 3 bases and J dropped 2; count of bases not matched to a gene: 5. From CD4+ cells came CD45RA+ naive and CD45RA-negative memory subsets.

The gene calls are TRBV5-1 and TRBJ1-1, with 9 bases identical to TRBD1. This TCR was recovered from a man between 18 and 29 years old in good health. The sample was memory CD4+ T cells sorted from blood. Subset specified: CD45RA-negative fraction. CDR3 DNA: TGCGCCAGCAGCTCGAGGACAGGGGCTAACACTGAAGCTTTCTTT. It encodes CASSSRTGANTEAFF.